Here is one TCR beta chain with its context. These data come from a study of cytomegalovirus exposure and HLA in healthy donors. This cohort consisted of healthy bone marrow donors. Trimming took 3 bases from V and 9 from J, leaving 18 bases between them. Germline values: CDR1 SQVTM, CDR2 ANQGSEA. The CDR3 totals 14 residues. PCR primers comprised 60 Vbeta and 13 Jbeta primers. TCRdb's table, derived via immunoSEQ multiplex PCR, lists solely in-frame clones and lacks some. This table has some 140,000 clones, more than 75% appearing once. The chain employs TRBV29-1 and TRBJ2-1, with a tentative D call TRBD2 (6 bases). What was sequenced was PBMCs. This sequence was found in a man aged 25-45 years in good health and CMV-seropositive. CDR3 region: CSVDGAGEFREQFF. In DNA, the CDR3 is TGCAGCGTTGACGGAGCGGGCGAATTTCGTGAGCAGTTCTTC.